This TCR beta chain appears in the sequencing data of a study of PD-1 blockade in classical Hodgkin lymphoma. Repertoires were generated with immunoSEQ multiplex PCR, while TCRdb's copy carries only in-frame clones and drops some. The sample shows tens of thousands of clones, 81% of them seen only once. Notes on the study in general: CD4+ TCR diversity, unlike CD8+, climbed significantly by C4D1. Before treatment, TCR diversity in newly diagnosed patients was reportedly lower than in healthy donors.

Relapse after autologous stem cell transplantation occurred in every patient, and brentuximab vedotin exposure varied. In regard to this clone: No antigen is known for it.

This CDR3 spans 15 amino acids. CDR1 and CDR2 (germline): GTSNPN, SVGIG (reference sequence). V lost 2 bases and J lost 5; bases outside the gene matches: 9. This TCR was recovered from a human donor with classical Hodgkin lymphoma. Sequencing was performed on peripheral blood mononuclear cells (PBMCs), taken at baseline. The chain is built from TRBV30 and TRBJ1-5; TRBD1 matches at 7 bases. Written as DNA, the CDR3 is TGTGCCTGGAGTTTGGGAGGGGGCTATGATCAGCCCCAGCATTTT. Residues: CAWSLGGGYDQPQHF.